The next 27 T cell receptor beta chains were all read from a single sample in a study of early T cells in non-severe SARS-CoV-2 infection. TCRdb passed the 5' RACE reads through MiXCR, listing each CDR3 protein once. The sample carries tens of thousands of distinct CDR3 sequences, about 7.4% recorded once. The sample was whole blood, taken at baseline. The receptor source for this set is an adult who was a healthcare worker with PCR-confirmed SARS-CoV-2 infection or an uninfected control (not recorded which).

The J gene is TRBJ1-1, the V gene TRBV2; 7 bases are a match to TRBD1. The germline gives CDR1 SNHLY, CDR2 FYNNEI. The CDR3 covers 12 residues. The trim removed 8 bases at V and 6 bases at J, leaving 6 bases unmatched. The CDR3 loop is CASGTDISEAFF. The DNA of the CDR3 is TGTGCCAGCGGGACAGATATTTCTGAAGCTTTCTTT.

At least ten counts were recorded for this clonotype. The V and J genes are TRBV12-3 or TRBV12-4 and TRBJ1-2; D perhaps matches TRBD1 (5 bases). The CDR3 is 12 amino acids. The ends were cut back, 6 bases at V and 4 bases at J, with 9 bases in the middle. The CDR3 coding sequence is TGTGCCAGCAGCCGGGACCTCTATGGCTACACCTTC. Its protein is CASSRDLYGYTF.

This clonotype was detected only a few times. The chain carries TRBV19 and TRBJ2-7; D is possibly TRBD1 (6 bases). From germline, CDR1 is LNHDA and CDR2 SQIVND (reference sequence). V lost 7 bases and J 2 bases, leaving 15 bases between the germline ends. CDR3 length: 14 amino acids. Written as DNA, the CDR3 is TGTGCCAGTACCGGGACATCCCCGGCCTACGAGCAGTACTTC. Translating it yields CASTGTSPAYEQYF. The full variable domain, with the rest looked up from reference TRBV19 and TRBJ2-7, is DGGITQSPKYLFRKEGQNVTLSCEQNLNHDAMYWYRQDPGQGLRLIYYSQIVNDFQKGDIAEGYSVSREKKESFPLTVTSAQKNPTAFYLCASTGTSPAYEQYFGPGTRLTVT.

The chain combines TRBV12-3 or TRBV12-4 with TRBJ2-1; perhaps TRBD1 as D (7 bases). The V end lost 5 bases, the J end lost 8 bases, and 19 bases lay between the germline ends. The CDR3 loop spans 15 amino acids. CDR3 in amino acids: CASSHGGDRVYEQFF. The CDR3 bases are TGTGCCAGCAGTCACGGGGGTGACAGGGTCTATGAGCAGTTCTTC.

Many counts were recorded for this clonotype. The chain carries TRBV4-3 and TRBJ1-3, with 10 positions matching TRBD1. The V gene end was trimmed by 4 bases and the J gene end by 4 bases; junction bases not matched to a gene: 7. From germline, CDR1 is LGHNA and CDR2 YSLEER. The CDR3 length is 16 residues. The CDR3 region has the DNA TGCGCCAGCAGCCGAGGGACAGGGGCGCCCGGAAACACCATATATTTT. Its translation: CASSRGTGAPGNTIYF.

This clonotype was observed a few times. CDR3 coding DNA: TGTGCCAGCAGCGCGCCACCGGACACCGGGGAGCTGTTTTTT. Amino acid sequence: CASSAPPDTGELFF. The chain couples TRBV2 to TRBJ2-2; no clear D. CDR1 and CDR2 (germline): SNHLY, FYNNEI. The CDR3 runs 14 residues. Trimming shortened V by 6 bases and J by 3 bases, and 11 bases separated the two germline ends.

This clonotype was counted many times. V usage is TRBV2 and J usage is TRBJ1-4; D is unclear. Looked up from germline, CDR1 is SNHLY and CDR2 is FYNNEI. The V end was cut by 6 bases, the J end by 7 bases, with 18 bases between. CDR3 length: 15 amino acids. CDR3 DNA: TGTGCCAGCAGGACCCCGGGCCTGAAAGGTGAAAAACTGTTTTTT. The encoded protein is CASRTPGLKGEKLFF.

Relative to its sample, this clonotype is medium-sized. The chain carries TRBV5-5 and TRBJ1-2; D is perhaps TRBD1 (5 bases). The CDR3 has 14 residues. V was trimmed by 3 bases and J by 7 bases, leaving 16 bases between them. Germline lookup yields CDR1 SGHKS and CDR2 YYEKEE (reference sequence). CDR3 amino acids: CASSSGTKSFGYTF. Written as DNA, the CDR3 is TGTGCCAGCAGCTCCGGGACTAAATCGTTTGGCTACACCTTC.

This clonotype was detected only a few times. The chain recombines TRBV11-2 with TRBJ1-2, with D unclear. This CDR3 comprises 12 residues. The V and J ends lost 5 bases and 4 bases respectively, with 8 bases between them. Germline V CDR1 and CDR2: SGHAT, FQNNGV. CDR3 coding DNA: TGTGCCAGCAGCCAGCTGAGCTATGGCTACACCTTC. Encoded protein: CASSQLSYGYTF.

The table lists this clonotype with many counts. The gene calls are TRBV28 and TRBJ2-7, with 12 bases lining up with TRBD1. V was clipped by 4 bases and J by 6 bases; unmatched bases: 4. The CDR3 runs to 14 residues. Per the germline V gene, CDR1 is MDHEN and CDR2 is SYDVKM. The CDR3 DNA sequence: TGTGCCAGCAGTTCCGGGACAGGGGGCAGCGAGCAGTACTTC. Amino acid sequence: CASSSGTGGSEQYF.

Only a few counts were recorded for this clonotype. The chain has TRBV7-2 and TRBJ2-5; the D is unclear. Trimming removed 5 bases at V and 6 bases at J, with 13 bases between. The CDR3 loop spans 13 amino acids. CDR1 is SGHTA, CDR2 FQGNSA, per germline. The CDR3 loop reads CASSPGRRQTQYF. CDR3 DNA: TGTGCCAGCAGCCCAGGCAGGCGACAGACCCAGTACTTC. Supplemented by reference TRBV7-2 and TRBJ2-5, the full variable domain reads GAGVSQSPSNKVTEKGKDVELRCDPISGHTALYWYRQSLGQGLEFLIYFQGNSAPDKSGLPSDRFSAERTGGSVSTLTIQRTQQEDSAVYLCASSPGRRQTQYFGPGTRLLVL.

This clonotype has at least ten counts. This chain connects TRBV15 to TRBJ1-2; no firm D call. This CDR3 is built from 13 residues. Germline V CDR1 and CDR2: LNHNV, YYDKDF (reference sequence). Trimming took off 0 bases at V and 8 bases at J, with 10 bases between the two ends. The DNA of the CDR3 is TGTGCCACCAGCAGAGATTTTGGGGTGGGCTACACCTTC. This gives the protein CATSRDFGVGYTF. The variable domain in full, completed from reference TRBV15 and TRBJ1-2, reads DAMVIQNPRYQVTQFGKPVTLSCSQTLNHNVMYWYQQKSSQAPKLLFHYYDKDFNNEADTPDNFQSRRPNTSFCFLDIRSPGLGDTAMYLCATSRDFGVGYTFGSGTRLTVV.

This clonotype was seen a handful of times. V is TRBV11-2 and J is TRBJ2-3; D remains ambiguous. Trimming took off 0 bases at V and 3 bases at J, with 4 bases between the two ends. Germline-derived CDR1 and CDR2 are SGHAT and FQNNGV. There are 13 residues in the CDR3. In DNA form, the CDR3 reads TGTGCCAGCAGCTTAGATCCTACAGATACGCAGTATTTT. It yields the protein CASSLDPTDTQYF.

The table lists this clonotype with a few counts. The genes are TRBV12-3 or TRBV12-4 and TRBJ1-2, with 10 bases identical to TRBD1. The CDR3 covers 15 residues. V gave up 5 bases and J gave up 6 bases; unmatched junction bases: 9. The CDR3 DNA sequence: TGTGCCAGCAGTCCTCGGACAGGGGGAGCGGATGGCTACACCTTC. Translation: CASSPRTGGADGYTF.

This clonotype was counted many times. The chain employs TRBV12-3 or TRBV12-4 and TRBJ2-5; weak D call: TRBD1 (5 bases). Between the trimmed V and J ends, which lost 5 bases and 5 bases, there was a span of 9 bases. CDR3 length: 12 residues. The CDR3: CASSLRVETQYF. CDR3 bases: TGTGCCAGCAGTCTCAGGGTGGAGACCCAGTACTTC.

This clonotype was found many times. The chain recombines TRBV27 with TRBJ2-1, with D unclear. The CDR3 runs to 12 residues. Germline values: CDR1 MNHEY, CDR2 SMNVEV (reference sequence). With 6 bases removed from V and 8 bases from J, the gap between germline ends came to 11 bases. CDR3 in DNA: TGTGCCAGCAGCAGATCAGTGGATGAGCAGTTCTTC. Translation: CASSRSVDEQFF.

The chain has TRBV5-4 and TRBJ1-2, with 7 bases lining up with TRBD1. The germline gives CDR1 SGHNT, CDR2 YYREEE (reference sequence). Trimming took 5 bases from V and 4 from J; bases not matched to a gene: 11. This CDR3 comprises 15 residues. The CDR3 DNA reads TGTGCCAGCAGTCAAGCAATGGGACAGCCCTATGGCTACACCTTC. This sequence encodes CASSQAMGQPYGYTF.

This clonotype was picked up many times. The rearrangement joins TRBV3-1 to TRBJ2-3, with 8 positions matching TRBD1. Germline-derived CDR1 and CDR2 are LGHDT and YNNKEL (reference sequence). The CDR3 length is 15 residues. Trimming at V came to 5 bases and at J to 9 bases, leaving 13 bases not matched to a gene. The CDR3 DNA sequence: TGTGCCAGCAGCAGAGATAGCCAGGGGGCCGTGACGCAGTATTTT. Its protein is CASSRDSQGAVTQYF.

This clonotype appeared many times. This rearrangement joins TRBV29-1 to TRBJ1-1; 9 bases fit TRBD1. Germline V lookup: CDR1 SQVTM, CDR2 ANQGSEA. The J segment lost 5 bases and the V segment lost 6 bases, leaving 13 bases of the junction unmatched. The CDR3 is made up of 15 amino acids. CDR3 coding DNA: TGCAGCGTCGCTGAACCGGGACAGGGTTCGACTGAAGCTTTCTTT. Its translation is CSVAEPGQGSTEAFF.

Only a few counts were recorded for this clonotype. This sequence joins TRBV5-1 and TRBJ1-1; 8 bases are a match to TRBD1. V shed 9 bases, J shed 6 bases, and the junction held 1 base outside the gene matches. CDR1 is SGHRS and CDR2 is YFSETQ in the germline V gene. There are 10 residues in the CDR3. The CDR3, as DNA: TGCGCCAACAGGGGGTCTGAAGCTTTCTTT. Protein sequence: CANRGSEAFF. The full variable domain, its missing parts supplied by reference TRBV5-1 and TRBJ1-1, is KAGVTQTPRYLIKTRGQQVTLSCSPISGHRSVSWYQQTPGQGLQFLFEYFSETQRNKGNFPGRFSGRQFSNSRSEMNVSTLELGDSALYLCANRGSEAFFGQGTRLTVV.

The chain uses TRBV12-3 or TRBV12-4 and TRBJ2-7; D remains ambiguous. V dropped 8 bases and J dropped 9 bases, with 17 bases sitting between them. The CDR3 runs to 12 residues. The CDR3 DNA sequence: TGTGCCAGCGAGAGTGGTCTACGAGGGCAGTACTTC. Amino acids: CASESGLRGQYF.

This clonotype was seen at least ten times. The rearrangement joins TRBV4-1 to TRBJ1-2; TRBD1 might be the D (5 bases). Germline lookup yields CDR1 MGHRA and CDR2 YSYEKL. V gave up 1 base and J gave up 4 bases, with 10 bases separating them. The CDR3 runs 14 residues. CDR3 protein: CASSQGSGLYGYTF. DNA for the CDR3: TGCGCCAGCAGCCAAGGTTCGGGGCTCTATGGCTACACCTTC.

This clonotype has just a few counts. The gene calls are TRBV30 and TRBJ2-3, with D perhaps TRBD1 (5 bases). Germline V gene sequence: CDR1 GTSNPN, CDR2 SVGIG (reference sequence). The V end lost 0 bases, the J end lost 4 bases, and 8 bases lay between the germline ends. The CDR3 is 13 amino acids. The CDR3 protein is CAWSVMGPDTQYF. The DNA for the CDR3 is TGTGCCTGGAGTGTAATGGGGCCAGATACGCAGTATTTT.

This chain links TRBV11-2 with TRBJ2-1; possible D gene TRBD1, 7 bases. V dropped 5 bases and J dropped 3 bases, with 17 bases sitting between them. This CDR3 region has 16 residues. Germline V gene sequence: CDR1 SGHAT, CDR2 FQNNGV. In DNA, the CDR3 is TGTGCCAGCAGCCAGGAGGGGGCCTCCATCTACAATGAGCAGTTCTTC. Translation: CASSQEGASIYNEQFF.

This clonotype appeared a few times. The chain uses TRBV6-5 and TRBJ2-7; 7 nucleotides align to TRBD1. The V and J ends lost 5 bases and 1 base, in that order; junction bases with no gene match: 11. Germline V gene data show CDR1 as MNHEY and CDR2 as SVGAGI. The CDR3 sequence is 16 residues long. The CDR3 region is CASSPIRQGGSYEQYF. In DNA, the CDR3 is TGTGCCAGCAGTCCAATTAGACAGGGCGGATCCTACGAGCAGTACTTC.

This chain connects TRBV20-1 to TRBJ1-5, with D unresolved. CDR3 length equals 14 residues. CDR1 DFQATT and CDR2 SNEGSKA come from the germline V gene (reference sequence). V was pared by 3 bases and J by 0 bases, with 9 bases between. The CDR3 loop is CSARMGYSNQPQHF. Written as DNA, the CDR3 is TGCAGTGCTAGGATGGGTTATAGCAATCAGCCCCAGCATTTT.

On this clonotype itself: Just one base apart from a much larger clone, this may be a read error. This rearrangement joins TRBV5-5 to TRBJ2-3; tentatively, D is TRBD2 (5 bases). There are 16 residues in the CDR3. Per the germline V gene, CDR1 is SGHKS and CDR2 is YYEKEE (reference sequence). Trimming cost V 6 bases and J 0 bases, with 17 bases left between them. The CDR3 protein is CASIRFGVASTDTQYF. In nucleotides, the CDR3 is TGTGCCAGCATCCGCTTCGGGGTAGCTAGCACAGATACGCAGTATTTT. The full variable domain, completed using reference TRBV5-5 and TRBJ2-3, is DAGVTQSPTHLIKTRGQQVTLRCSPISGHKSVSWYQQVLGQGPQFIFQYYEKEERGRGNFPDRFSARQFPNYSSELNVNALLLGDSALYLCASIRFGVASTDTQYFGPGTRLTVL.